These T cell receptor beta chains were read from a single sample in a study of somatic mutations in cytotoxic T cells in rheumatoid arthritis. Here immunoSEQ multiplex PCR was the method, and the copy in TCRdb shows in-frame clones only, minus some. In the table there are 15,000 or so clones, roughly 80% of which are singletons. The sequenced sample consisted of CD8+ T cells sorted from blood. These receptors were collected from an adult with rheumatoid arthritis. Both conserved end residues are trimmed from each CDR3. The size field is filled for only some rows; it gives once, few, many or a size class.

v_call	clone_size	j_call	cdr3_aa
TRBV6-1	.	TRBJ2-6	ASSEAGLSGANVLT
TRBV21-1	once	TRBJ1-5	ASSLRNANEPQH
TRBV30	.	TRBJ2-2	AWRTTETGELF
TRBV7-8	.	TRBJ1-5	ASAGSGTSNQPQH
TRBV13	.	TRBJ1-4	ASSTRQANPATNEKLF
TRBV29-1	.	TRBJ2-7	SVEAQGDYEQY
TRBV6-1	.	TRBJ2-7	ATGDIYEQY
TRBV6-5	.	TRBJ2-7	ASSYSAGGGEQY
TRBV6-1	.	TRBJ2-2	ASSEGTSAPNTGELF
TRBV2	.	TRBJ1-3	ASRDRGSGNTIY
TRBV27	.	TRBJ2-7	ASSLLGGEQY
TRBV6-5	.	TRBJ2-5	ASSYSTQETQY
TRBV2	.	TRBJ2-4	ASSEARGIQY
TRBV29-1	.	TRBJ2-2	SVEEGLNTGELF
TRBV9	.	TRBJ1-3	ASSVGGHTIY
TRBV5-1	few	TRBJ2-1	ASSLAGVYNEQF
TRBV9	.	TRBJ1-4	ASSVEGTGNEKLF
TRBV9	.	TRBJ1-5	ASSVGKRQGWNQPQH
TRBV10-3	.	TRBJ2-2	AISESGWGTGELF
TRBV6-6	.	TRBJ2-6	ASSYYSSGANVLT
TRBV2	.	TRBJ2-1	ASSPDTLYNEQF
TRBV5-1	few	TRBJ1-2	ASSGGDGAYGYT
TRBV5-4	.	TRBJ1-1	ASSRSADRVDTEAF
TRBV7-2	.	TRBJ2-2	ASSLPGQGGWFRTGELF
TRBV15	.	TRBJ2-7	AIDPGTGDEQY
TRBV10-3	.	TRBJ1-2	AIPRTGGRGYT
TRBV7-9	.	TRBJ2-7	ASSLDTGEQY
TRBV27	.	TRBJ1-2	ASSLGPIYGYT
TRBV25-1	few	TRBJ1-6	ASSGRSLH